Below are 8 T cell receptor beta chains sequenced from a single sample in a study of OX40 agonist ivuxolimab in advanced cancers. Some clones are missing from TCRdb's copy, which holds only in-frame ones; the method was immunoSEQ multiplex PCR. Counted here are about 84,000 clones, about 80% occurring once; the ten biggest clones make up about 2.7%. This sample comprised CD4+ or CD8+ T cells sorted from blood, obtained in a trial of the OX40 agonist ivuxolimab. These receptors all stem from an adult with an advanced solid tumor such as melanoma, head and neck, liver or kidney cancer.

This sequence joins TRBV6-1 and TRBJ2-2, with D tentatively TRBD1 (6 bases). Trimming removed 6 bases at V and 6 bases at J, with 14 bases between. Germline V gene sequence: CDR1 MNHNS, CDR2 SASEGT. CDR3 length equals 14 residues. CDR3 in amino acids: CASRPTQGAGELFF. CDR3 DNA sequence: TGTGCCAGCAGGCCAACACAGGGCGCCGGGGAGCTGTTTTTT.

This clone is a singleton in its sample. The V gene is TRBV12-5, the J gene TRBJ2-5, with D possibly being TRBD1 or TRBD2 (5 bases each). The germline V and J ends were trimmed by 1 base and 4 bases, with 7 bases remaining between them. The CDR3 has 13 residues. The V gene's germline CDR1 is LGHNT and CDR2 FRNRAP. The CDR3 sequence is CASGLAGTETQYF. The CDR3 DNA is TGTGCTAGTGGTTTGGCAGGGACAGAGACCCAGTACTTC.

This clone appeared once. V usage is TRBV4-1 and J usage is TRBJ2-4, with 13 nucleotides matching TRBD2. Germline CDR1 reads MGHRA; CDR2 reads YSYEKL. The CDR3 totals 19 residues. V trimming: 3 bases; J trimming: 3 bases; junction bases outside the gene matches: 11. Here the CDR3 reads CASSQFELAGGLGKNIQYF. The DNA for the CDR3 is TGCGCCAGCAGCCAGTTTGAACTAGCGGGGGGGCTCGGCAAAAACATTCAGTACTTC.

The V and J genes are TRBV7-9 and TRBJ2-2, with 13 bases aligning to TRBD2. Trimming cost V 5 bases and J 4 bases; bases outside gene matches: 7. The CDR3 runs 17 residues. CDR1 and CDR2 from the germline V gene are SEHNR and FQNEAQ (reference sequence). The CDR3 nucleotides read TGTGCCAGCAGCCCGAGACTAGCGGGGGGTTCCACCGGGGAGCTGTTTTTT. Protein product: CASSPRLAGGSTGELFF.

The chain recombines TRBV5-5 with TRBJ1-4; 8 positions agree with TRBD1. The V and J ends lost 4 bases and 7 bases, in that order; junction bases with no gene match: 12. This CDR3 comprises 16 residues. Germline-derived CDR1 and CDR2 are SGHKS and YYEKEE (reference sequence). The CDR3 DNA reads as TGTGCCAGCAGCCATCCCCCACAGGGGGGAGTTGAAAAACTGTTTTTT. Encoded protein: CASSHPPQGGVEKLFF.

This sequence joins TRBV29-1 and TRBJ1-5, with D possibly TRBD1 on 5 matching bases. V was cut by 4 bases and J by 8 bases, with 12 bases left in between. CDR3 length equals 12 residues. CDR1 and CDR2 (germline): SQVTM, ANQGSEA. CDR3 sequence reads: CSVGSGLEPQHF. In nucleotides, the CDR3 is TGCAGCGTTGGATCGGGGCTAGAGCCCCAGCATTTT.

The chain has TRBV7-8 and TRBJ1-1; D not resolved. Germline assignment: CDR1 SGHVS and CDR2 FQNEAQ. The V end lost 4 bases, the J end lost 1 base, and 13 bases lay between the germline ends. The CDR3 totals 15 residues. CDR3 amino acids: CASSWSAGRNTEAFF. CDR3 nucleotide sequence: TGTGCCAGCAGCTGGTCGGCGGGGAGGAACACTGAAGCTTTCTTT.

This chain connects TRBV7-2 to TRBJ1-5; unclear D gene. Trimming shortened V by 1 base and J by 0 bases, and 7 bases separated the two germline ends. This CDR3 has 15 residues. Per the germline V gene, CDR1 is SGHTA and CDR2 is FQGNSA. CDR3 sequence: CASSLGGYSNQPQHF. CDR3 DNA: TGTGCCAGCAGCTTAGGAGGGTATAGCAATCAGCCCCAGCATTTT.